This TCR beta chain was documented in a study of T cells in Graves' hyperthyroidism and ophthalmopathy. Overall study findings and caveats: With a median lead of approximately 6.4 months before onset, the model predicted ophthalmopathy. Most thyroid clonotypes expanded above 0.001 appeared in blood too.

CDR1 is DFQATT, CDR2 SNEGSKA, per germline (reference sequence). The CDR3 loop spans 12 amino acids. Trimming took off 4 bases at V and 4 bases at J, with 10 bases between the two ends. Authors of the study amplified TCR beta CDR3 regions from RNA transcripts. First-round RT-PCR with HTBI primers amplified the TCR CDR3 region. Via MiXCR, TCRdb re-called the multiplex PCR reads, giving one row per CDR3 protein. The sample carries about 360,000 distinct CDR3 sequences, about 18% recorded once. No progression to ophthalmopathy during 18 months of follow-up defined stable disease. Those with hyperthyroidism were 18 to 65 years old, newly diagnosed, and ill for under 2 months. This clonotype was seen repeatedly, ten times or more. The antigen remains undetermined.

Sequencing used blood. This chain joins TRBV20-1 and TRBJ1-2; the D gene is possibly TRBD1 (5 bases). The receptor was derived from a woman aged 18-29 years with Graves' hyperthyroidism. This chain's CDR3 is CSATGFGYGYTF. The CDR3, as DNA: TGCAGTGCTACAGGGTTCGGCTATGGCTACACCTTC.